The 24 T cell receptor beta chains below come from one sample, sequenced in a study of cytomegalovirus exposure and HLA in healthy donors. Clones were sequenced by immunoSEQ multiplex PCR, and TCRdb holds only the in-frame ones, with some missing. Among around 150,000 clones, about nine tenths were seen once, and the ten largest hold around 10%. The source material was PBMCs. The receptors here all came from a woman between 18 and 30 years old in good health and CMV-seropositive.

The CDR3 DNA is TGTGCCTGGAGTGAGGTCGCTTCGGGGGTCGGGGAGCTGTTTTTT. Residues: CAWSEVASGVGELFF. The chain employs TRBV30 and TRBJ2-2, with a possible D match to TRBD2 (6 bases). In germline, CDR1 is GTSNPN, CDR2 SVGIG (reference sequence). The V end was cut by 1 base, the J end by 7 bases, with 16 bases between. This CDR3 comprises 15 residues.

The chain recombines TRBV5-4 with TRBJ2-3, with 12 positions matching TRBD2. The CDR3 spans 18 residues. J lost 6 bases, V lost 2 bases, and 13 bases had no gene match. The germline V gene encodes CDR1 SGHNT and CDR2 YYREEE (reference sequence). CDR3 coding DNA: TGTGCCAGCAGCTTCGAATTACTAGCGGGAGGAGGGATGGATACGCAGTATTTT. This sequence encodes CASSFELLAGGGMDTQYF.

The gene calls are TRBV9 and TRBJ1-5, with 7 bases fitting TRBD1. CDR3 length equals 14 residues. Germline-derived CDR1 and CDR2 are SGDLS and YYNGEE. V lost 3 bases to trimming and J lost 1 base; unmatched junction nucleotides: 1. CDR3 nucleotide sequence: TGTGCCAGCAGCGCAGGGGGGAGCAATCAGCCCCAGCATTTT. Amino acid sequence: CASSAGGSNQPQHF.

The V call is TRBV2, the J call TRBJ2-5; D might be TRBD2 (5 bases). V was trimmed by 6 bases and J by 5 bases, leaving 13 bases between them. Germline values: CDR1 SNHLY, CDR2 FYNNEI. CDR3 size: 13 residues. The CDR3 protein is CASRVLVGETQYF. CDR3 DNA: TGTGCCAGCAGGGTACTAGTAGGGGAGACCCAGTACTTC.

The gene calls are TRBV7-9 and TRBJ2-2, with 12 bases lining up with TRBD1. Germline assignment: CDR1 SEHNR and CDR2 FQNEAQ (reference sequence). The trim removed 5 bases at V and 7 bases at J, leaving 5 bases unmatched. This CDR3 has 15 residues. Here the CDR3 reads CASSLGTGGSGELFF. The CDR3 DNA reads TGTGCCAGCAGCCTAGGGACAGGGGGCAGCGGGGAGCTGTTTTTT.

CDR3 sequence: CASSDTSPETQYF. DNA of the CDR3: TGTGCCAGCAGTGATACTAGCCCAGAGACCCAGTACTTC. The gene calls are TRBV6-1 and TRBJ2-5; possibly TRBD2 for D (6 bases). The CDR3 runs 13 residues. Looked up from germline, CDR1 is MNHNS and CDR2 is SASEGT. Trimming stripped 3 bases from V and 4 bases from J, with 9 bases between.

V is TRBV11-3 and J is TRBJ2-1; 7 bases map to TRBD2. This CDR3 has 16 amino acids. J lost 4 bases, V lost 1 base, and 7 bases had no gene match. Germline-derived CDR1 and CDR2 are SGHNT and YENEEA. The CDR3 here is CASSLGMASGYNEQFF. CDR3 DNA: TGTGCCAGCAGCTTAGGGATGGCTAGCGGTTACAATGAGCAGTTCTTC.

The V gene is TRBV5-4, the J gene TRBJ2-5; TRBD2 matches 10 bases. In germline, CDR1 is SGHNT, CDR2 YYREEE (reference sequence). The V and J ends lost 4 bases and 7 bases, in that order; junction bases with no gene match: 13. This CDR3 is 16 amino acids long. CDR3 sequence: CASSPSGRWRPRTQYF. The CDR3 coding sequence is TGTGCCAGCAGCCCTAGCGGGAGATGGCGACCAAGGACCCAGTACTTC.

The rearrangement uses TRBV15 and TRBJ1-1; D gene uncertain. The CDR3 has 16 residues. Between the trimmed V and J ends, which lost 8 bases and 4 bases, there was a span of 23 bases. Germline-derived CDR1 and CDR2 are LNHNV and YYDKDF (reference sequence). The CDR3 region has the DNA TGTGCCACCGATGGGAGCGTTTGGACTTTGGGCACTGAAGCTTTCTTT. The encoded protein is CATDGSVWTLGTEAFF. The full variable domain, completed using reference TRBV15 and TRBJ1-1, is DAMVIQNPRYQVTQFGKPVTLSCSQTLNHNVMYWYQQKSSQAPKLLFHYYDKDFNNEADTPDNFQSRRPNTSFCFLDIRSPGLGDTAMYLCATDGSVWTLGTEAFFGQGTRLTVV.

CDR3 nucleotides: TGTGCCAGCAGCTCCTTGGCCGGGACATTTAGCTCCTACGAGCAGTACTTC. It encodes CASSSLAGTFSSYEQYF. The chain recombines TRBV28 with TRBJ2-7; tentatively, D is TRBD1 (6 bases). Germline values: CDR1 MDHEN, CDR2 SYDVKM. The CDR3 totals 17 residues. With 6 bases removed from V and 0 bases from J, the gap between germline ends came to 21 bases.

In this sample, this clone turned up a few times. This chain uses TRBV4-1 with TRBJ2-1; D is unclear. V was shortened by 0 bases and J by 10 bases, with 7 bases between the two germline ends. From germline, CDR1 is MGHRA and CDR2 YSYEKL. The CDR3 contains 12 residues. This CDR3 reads CASSQDKREQFF. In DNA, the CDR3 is TGCGCCAGCAGCCAAGATAAACGGGAGCAGTTCTTC.

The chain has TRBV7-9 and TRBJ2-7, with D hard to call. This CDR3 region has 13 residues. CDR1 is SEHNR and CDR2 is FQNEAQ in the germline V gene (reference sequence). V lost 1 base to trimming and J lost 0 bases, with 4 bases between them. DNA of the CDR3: TGTGCCAGCAGCTTAGACACCTCCTACGAGCAGTACTTC. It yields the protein CASSLDTSYEQYF.

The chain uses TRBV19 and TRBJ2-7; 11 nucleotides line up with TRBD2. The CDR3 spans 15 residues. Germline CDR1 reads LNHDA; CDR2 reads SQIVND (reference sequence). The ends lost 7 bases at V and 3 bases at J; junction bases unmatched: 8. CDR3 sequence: CASKFTSGGFYEQYF. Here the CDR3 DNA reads TGTGCCAGTAAATTCACTAGCGGGGGATTCTACGAGCAGTACTTC. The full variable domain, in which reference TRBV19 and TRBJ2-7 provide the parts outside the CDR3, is DGGITQSPKYLFRKEGQNVTLSCEQNLNHDAMYWYRQDPGQGLRLIYYSQIVNDFQKGDIAEGYSVSREKKESFPLTVTSAQKNPTAFYLCASKFTSGGFYEQYFGPGTRLTVT.

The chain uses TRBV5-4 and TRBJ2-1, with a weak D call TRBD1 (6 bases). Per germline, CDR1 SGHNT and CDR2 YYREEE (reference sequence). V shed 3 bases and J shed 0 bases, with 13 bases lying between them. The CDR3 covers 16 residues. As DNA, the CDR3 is TGTGCCAGCAGCTACCAGGGGTCGAGCTCCTACAATGAGCAGTTCTTC. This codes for CASSYQGSSSYNEQFF.

CDR3: CASARQEGQPQHF. The CDR3 DNA is TGTGCCAGCGCGAGGCAGGAGGGGCAGCCCCAGCATTTT. The chain has TRBV19 and TRBJ1-5; TRBD1 might be the D (5 bases). Germline V gives CDR1 LNHDA, CDR2 SQIVND (reference sequence). The CDR3 length is 13 residues. V gave up 9 bases and J gave up 7 bases, with 16 bases separating them.

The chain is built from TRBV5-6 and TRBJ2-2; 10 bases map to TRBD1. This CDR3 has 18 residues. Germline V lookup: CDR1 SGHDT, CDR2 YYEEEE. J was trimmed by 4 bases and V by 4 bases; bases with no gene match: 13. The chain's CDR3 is CASSPPIPGQGSTGELFF. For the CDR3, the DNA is TGTGCCAGCAGCCCTCCTATCCCGGGACAGGGGAGCACCGGGGAGCTGTTTTTT.

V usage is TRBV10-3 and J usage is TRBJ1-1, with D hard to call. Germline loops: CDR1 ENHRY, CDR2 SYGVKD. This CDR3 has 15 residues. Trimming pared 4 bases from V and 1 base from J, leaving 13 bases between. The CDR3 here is CAISVSEYRNTEAFF. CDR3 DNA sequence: TGTGCCATCAGTGTTTCAGAGTACAGGAACACTGAAGCTTTCTTT.

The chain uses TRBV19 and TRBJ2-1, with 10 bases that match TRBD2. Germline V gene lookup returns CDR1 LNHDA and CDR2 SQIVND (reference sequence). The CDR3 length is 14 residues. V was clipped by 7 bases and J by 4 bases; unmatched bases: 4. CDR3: CASTKLAGYNEQFF. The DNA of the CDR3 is TGTGCCAGTACCAAACTAGCGGGGTACAATGAGCAGTTCTTC. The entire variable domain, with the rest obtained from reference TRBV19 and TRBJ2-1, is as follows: DGGITQSPKYLFRKEGQNVTLSCEQNLNHDAMYWYRQDPGQGLRLIYYSQIVNDFQKGDIAEGYSVSREKKESFPLTVTSAQKNPTAFYLCASTKLAGYNEQFFGPGTRLTVL.

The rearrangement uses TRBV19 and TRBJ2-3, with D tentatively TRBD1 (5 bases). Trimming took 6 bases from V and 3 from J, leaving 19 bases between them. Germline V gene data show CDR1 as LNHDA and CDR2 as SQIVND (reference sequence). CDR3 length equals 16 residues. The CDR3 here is CASSPHRGRGTDTQYF. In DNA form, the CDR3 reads TGTGCCAGTAGCCCCCATAGGGGTCGTGGGACAGATACGCAGTATTTT.

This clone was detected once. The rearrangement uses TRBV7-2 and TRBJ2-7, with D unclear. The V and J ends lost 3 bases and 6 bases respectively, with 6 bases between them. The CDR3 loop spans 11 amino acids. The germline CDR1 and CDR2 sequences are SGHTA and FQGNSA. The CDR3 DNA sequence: TGTGCCAGCAGCTTTATCTCCGAGCAGTACTTC. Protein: CASSFISEQYF.

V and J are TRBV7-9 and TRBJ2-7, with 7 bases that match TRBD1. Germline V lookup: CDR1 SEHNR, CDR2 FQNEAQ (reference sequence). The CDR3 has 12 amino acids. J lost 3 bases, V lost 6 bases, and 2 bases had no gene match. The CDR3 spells CASRGDSYEQYF. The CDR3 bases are TGTGCCAGCAGAGGGGACAGCTACGAGCAGTACTTC.

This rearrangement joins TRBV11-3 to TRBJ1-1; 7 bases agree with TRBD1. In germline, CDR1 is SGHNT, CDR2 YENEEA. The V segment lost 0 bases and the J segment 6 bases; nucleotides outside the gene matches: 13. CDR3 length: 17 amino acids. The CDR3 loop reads CASSLEAIEGGRSEAFF. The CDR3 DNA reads TGTGCCAGCAGCTTAGAGGCAATAGAAGGGGGCAGGTCTGAAGCTTTCTTT.

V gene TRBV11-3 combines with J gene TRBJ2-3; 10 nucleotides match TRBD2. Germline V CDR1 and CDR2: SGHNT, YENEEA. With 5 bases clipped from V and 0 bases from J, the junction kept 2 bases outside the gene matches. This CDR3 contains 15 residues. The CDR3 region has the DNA TGTGCCAGCAGCCCACTAGCGGGAAGCACAGATACGCAGTATTTT. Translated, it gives CASSPLAGSTDTQYF.

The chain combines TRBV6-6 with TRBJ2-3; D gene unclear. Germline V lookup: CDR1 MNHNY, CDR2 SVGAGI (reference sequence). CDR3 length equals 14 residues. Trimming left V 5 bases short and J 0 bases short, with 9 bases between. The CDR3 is CASSLFPSTDTQYF. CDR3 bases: TGTGCCAGCAGTCTATTCCCGAGCACAGATACGCAGTATTTT.